This T cell receptor beta chain comes out of a study of shared clonotypes between healthy human individuals. Study-wide background: There were three CD4 naive, three CD4 memory, two CD8 naive and one CD8 memory plates per donor.

Germline V gene sequence: CDR1 MDHEN, CDR2 SYDVKM. This CDR3 spans 15 amino acids. With V trimmed by 5 bases and J by 2 bases, 6 bases remained unmatched. Repertoires were generated with immunoSEQ multiplex PCR, while TCRdb's copy carries only in-frame clones and drops some. Of hundreds of thousands of clones listed, about 97% are singletons. The specimen sequenced was naive CD4+ T cells sorted from blood. Subset described: CD45RA+ positively selected. This receptor was obtained from a woman aged 25 to 39 in good health. V and J are TRBV28 and TRBJ1-2, with 9 bases identical to TRBD1. The CDR3: CASSAPGTGNYGYTF. In nucleotides, the CDR3 is TGTGCCAGCAGTGCCCCCGGGACAGGGAACTATGGCTACACCTTC.